A selection of T cell receptor beta chains follows, all from one sample in a study of blood T cell repertoires in COVID-19. Assay used: immunoSEQ multiplex PCR; TCRdb lists only in-frame clones, some missing. Of about 670,000 clones in the sample, around 89% were seen once. The specimen sequenced was peripheral blood. The receptors stem from a woman aged 18-30 years with acute or convalescent COVID-19. The CDR3 runs from the conserved cysteine through the conserved F or W. Each record gives: clone size, CDR3 length, J gene, V gene, D gene, CDR3 DNA, CDR3 protein. A D gene is named only where the DNA matches it firmly. Clone size appears in some rows only: once, few, many, or a class for an expanded clone.

>NA|16|TRBJ1-2|TRBV24-1|TRBD1
TGTGCCATCTCTTTAGGGACAGGTAATCTTCACTATGGCTACACCTTC
CAISLGTGNLHYGYTF
>NA|14|TRBJ2-1|TRBV4-1|TRBD1
TGCGCCAGCAGCCAGATGTCGACAGGGAATGAGCAGTTCTTC
CASSQMSTGNEQFF
>NA|16|TRBJ2-3|TRBV5-4|TRBD2
TGTGCCAGCAGCTCGTACGGGACTAGTGTTAGCGGTACGCAGTATTTT
CASSSYGTSVSGTQYF
>NA|14|TRBJ1-3|TRBV14|TRBD1
TGTGCCAGCAGCCAAGCAGGGGGCGTGAACACCATATATTTT
CASSQAGGVNTIYF
>NA|16|TRBJ2-2|TRBV5-1|TRBD1
TGCGCCAGCAGCTTGTTCCAGGGGGCGCGCACCGGGGAGCTGTTTTTT
CASSLFQGARTGELFF
>NA|16|TRBJ2-6|TRBV5-1|NA
TGCGCCAGCAGCCGGCTTAGGGGCTCTGGGGCCAACGTCCTGACTTTC
CASSRLRGSGANVLTF
>NA|19|TRBJ1-1|TRBV9|TRBD1
TGTGCCAGCACCGTTGGACAGGGGGCGCATATGGGGTCAGCGACTGAAGCTTTCTTT
CASTVGQGAHMGSATEAFF
>NA|13|TRBJ2-3|TRBV12-3/TRBV12-4|TRBD1
TGTGCCAGCACCGGGACAGCCGGAGATACGCAGTATTTT
CASTGTAGDTQYF
>NA|14|TRBJ1-1|TRBV5-6|TRBD1
TGTGCCAGCAGCTGGGGACAGGCGAACACTGAAGCTTTCTTT
CASSWGQANTEAFF
>NA|19|TRBJ2-1|TRBV5-1|TRBD2
TGCGCCAGCAGCCCCGGGACTAGCGGGGACAAAACCACTCGGAATGAGCAGTTCTTC
CASSPGTSGDKTTRNEQFF
>few|12|TRBJ2-3|TRBV18|NA
TGTGCCAGCTCACCCCGGACAGATACGCAGTATTTT
CASSPRTDTQYF
>NA|15|TRBJ1-5|TRBV13|TRBD1
TGTGCCAGCAGCTATGGGACAGACAAGAATCAGCCCCAGCATTTT
CASSYGTDKNQPQHF
>once|14|TRBJ1-5|TRBV29-1|TRBD1
TGCAGCGTTCTGGACAGGGGTAGCAATCAGCCCCAGCATTTT
CSVLDRGSNQPQHF
>NA|15|TRBJ2-7|TRBV5-1|TRBD2
TGCGCCAGCAGCTTGAGGAGGGGAGGGTACTACGAGCAGTACTTC
CASSLRRGGYYEQYF
>NA|18|TRBJ2-7|TRBV6-2/TRBV6-3|TRBD2
TGTGCCAGCAGTTACAATTCCGGGCGGACTAGACCCCCCTACGAGCAGTACTTC
CASSYNSGRTRPPYEQYF
>NA|14|TRBJ1-1|TRBV5-5|NA
TGTGCCAGCAGCCTGACAGCCCCCAACACTGAAGCTTTCTTT
CASSLTAPNTEAFF
>NA|15|TRBJ1-1|TRBV11-2|NA
TGTGCCAGCAGCCCCTTGACAGTAGACCACACTGAAGCTTTCTTT
CASSPLTVDHTEAFF
>NA|15|TRBJ2-5|TRBV6-5|TRBD2
TGTGCCAGCAGGAAAGCGGGGGGGATGAAAGAGACCCAGTACTTC
CASRKAGGMKETQYF
>NA|14|TRBJ1-2|TRBV12-5|NA
TGTGCTAGTGGTTTGTCAGGGGCCATCTATGGCTACACCTTC
CASGLSGAIYGYTF
>NA|17|TRBJ1-4|TRBV19|NA
TGTGCCAGTAGTGTCGGTTTAGGGAGGGGAAGATCCCCAAAACTGTTTTTT
CASSVGLGRGRSPKLFF
>NA|17|TRBJ1-1|TRBV21-1|NA
NA
CASSKAFVAGGSPEAFF
>NA|14|TRBJ1-6|TRBV27|NA
TGTGCCAGCAGGCCCCTGAGTTCGGGGTCACCCCTCCACTTT
CASRPLSSGSPLHF
>NA|12|TRBJ1-1|TRBV7-9|NA
TGTGCCAGCAGCTTAGGCCCCAGGGAAGCTTTCTTT
CASSLGPREAFF
>NA|14|TRBJ2-7|TRBV7-9|TRBD1
TGTGCCAGCAGCAGCCGGGACAGGGCCTACGAGCAGTACTTC
CASSSRDRAYEQYF
>NA|16|TRBJ2-3|TRBV27|NA
TGTGCCAGCAGTTTATCCTCTAGCTTCCCCACAGATACGCAGTATTTT
CASSLSSSFPTDTQYF
>once|17|TRBJ2-1|TRBV5-3|NA
TGTGCCACAACACCCTTCAGGGCGCCGGTTTCCTACAATGAGCAGTTCTTC
CATTPFRAPVSYNEQFF
>NA|15|TRBJ1-5|TRBV6-4|TRBD1
TGTGCCAGCCCCAGGGGGCCGTCCTATGATCAGCCCCAGCATTTT
CASPRGPSYDQPQHF
>NA|13|TRBJ1-2|TRBV3-1/TRBV3-2|NA
TGTGCCAGCAGCCGAACCTACAGGGATGGCTACACCTTC
CASSRTYRDGYTF
>NA|15|TRBJ1-2|TRBV29-1|NA
TGCAGCGTTGAATCGGACTGGGGAGTTAACTATGGCTACACCTTC
CSVESDWGVNYGYTF
>NA|12|TRBJ1-2|TRBV6-1|NA
TGTGCCAGCAGTGATAGAGGGTATGGCTACACCTTC
CASSDRGYGYTF
>NA|15|TRBJ2-7|TRBV6-2/TRBV6-3|NA
TGTGCCAGCAGTTCCGCGGGACTGGATGAGGGAGAGCAGTACTTC
CASSSAGLDEGEQYF
>NA|13|TRBJ1-2|TRBV19|TRBD1
TGTGCCAGTAGCACGACAGGGTATCATGGCTACACCTTC
CASSTTGYHGYTF
>NA|14|TRBJ1-2|TRBV6-5|NA
TGTGCCAGCAGGTTAGATGCCACCTACTATGGCTACACCTTC
CASRLDATYYGYTF
>NA|15|TRBJ2-7|TRBV6-5|TRBD2
TGTGCCAGCAGATCCCCTGGCGGGGGGGACTACGAGCAGTACTTC
CASRSPGGGDYEQYF
>NA|15|TRBJ2-7|TRBV27|TRBD2
TGTGCCAGCAGTTTATACCTAGCGGCCGCCTACGAGCAGTACTTC
CASSLYLAAAYEQYF
>NA|15|TRBJ1-1|TRBV30|TRBD1
TGTGCCTGGACAATGATACCCGACAGGGGGCCTGAAGCTTTCTTT
CAWTMIPDRGPEAFF
>NA|16|TRBJ2-7|TRBV25-1|TRBD1
TGTGCCAGCAGTGAATACGAGCGGGACAGGGTAGACGAGCAGTACTTC
CASSEYERDRVDEQYF
>NA|17|TRBJ1-6|TRBV10-3|NA
TGTGCCATCAGTGAGCCAAAGGCAGGGGAAGGGGATTCACCCCTCCACTTT
CAISEPKAGEGDSPLHF
>NA|14|TRBJ1-1|TRBV6-5|NA
TGTGCCAGCAGTTACCGCACAGGGAACACTGAAGCTTTCTTT
CASSYRTGNTEAFF
>NA|13|TRBJ1-2|TRBV12-3/TRBV12-4|NA
TGTGCCAGCAGTCCCACGAAAGAGTATGGCTACACCTTC
CASSPTKEYGYTF
>NA|15|TRBJ1-6|TRBV6-1|NA
TGTGCCAGCAGTGAGCCTCAGGCTTATAATTCACCCCTCCACTTT
CASSEPQAYNSPLHF
>NA|15|TRBJ1-6|TRBV6-5|NA
TGTGCCAGCAGTTACCGCCGGAGGGGAAATTCACCCCTCCACTTT
CASSYRRRGNSPLHF
>NA|13|TRBJ2-1|TRBV5-1|NA
TGCGCCAGCAGCACTACCCTTAACGATGAGCAGTTCTTC
CASSTTLNDEQFF
>NA|14|TRBJ2-7|TRBV6-5|TRBD2
TGTGCCAGCAGTTCCGCGACTAGCACTTACGAGCAGTACTTC
CASSSATSTYEQYF
>NA|15|TRBJ2-1|TRBV4-1|NA
TGCGCCAGCAGCCCCCTGTTGAGCTCCTACAATGAGCAGTTCTTC
CASSPLLSSYNEQFF
>few|14|TRBJ1-2|TRBV7-2|NA
TGTGCCAGCAGCGAAACCCGGACAGTGGGTGGCTACACCTTC
CASSETRTVGGYTF